Given below is one TCR beta chain in context. Its antigen is unknown. The data originate from a study of cytomegalovirus exposure and HLA in healthy donors. Regarding the study as a whole: Presence/absence analyses assumed roughly uniform sequencing depth across donors. Productive rates of about 90% or about 30% were seen for most TCR beta V segments in an earlier analysis. CMV serostatus was the sole immune exposure data available. Per a later analysis, HLA-associated TCR beta chains showed more clonal expansion than other, equally common TCR beta chains.

The germline CDR1 and CDR2 sequences are SGHNT and YYREEE (reference sequence). The length of the CDR3 is 19 residues. V lost 0 bases, J lost 3 bases, and 25 bases lay in between. With 60 Vbeta and 13 Jbeta primers, the PCR was carried out. TCRdb's table, derived via immunoSEQ multiplex PCR, lists solely in-frame clones and lacks some. The sample holds approximately 150,000 clones, 76% seen once. The clonotype comes from a male donor in good health and CMV-seronegative. The chain links TRBV5-4 to TRBJ2-7, with TRBD2 as a possible D gene (7 bases). Sequencing input: PBMCs. The CDR3: CASSLDHLGGRGASYEQYF. CDR3 nucleotide sequence: TGTGCCAGCAGCTTGGATCATCTGGGGGGGAGGGGGGCGAGCTACGAGCAGTACTTC.